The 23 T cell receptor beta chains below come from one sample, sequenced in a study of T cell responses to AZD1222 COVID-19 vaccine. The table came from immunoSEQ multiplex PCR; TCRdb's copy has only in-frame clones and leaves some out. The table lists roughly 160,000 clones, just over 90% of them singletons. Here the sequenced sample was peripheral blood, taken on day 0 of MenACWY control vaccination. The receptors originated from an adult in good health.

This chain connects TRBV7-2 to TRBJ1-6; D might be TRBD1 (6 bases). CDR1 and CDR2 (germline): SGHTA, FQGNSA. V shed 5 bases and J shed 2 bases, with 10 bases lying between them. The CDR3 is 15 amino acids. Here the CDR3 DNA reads TGTGCCAGCAGCGCGGACAGTACCTATAATTCACCCCTCCACTTT. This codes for CASSADSTYNSPLHF.

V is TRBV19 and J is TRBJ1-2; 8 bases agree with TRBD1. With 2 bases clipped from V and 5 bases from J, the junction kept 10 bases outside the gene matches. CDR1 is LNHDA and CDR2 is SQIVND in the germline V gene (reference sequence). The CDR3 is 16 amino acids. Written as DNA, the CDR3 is TGTGCCAGTAGTATAACAGCCAGGGGGCTTTGGTATGGCTACACCTTC. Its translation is CASSITARGLWYGYTF.

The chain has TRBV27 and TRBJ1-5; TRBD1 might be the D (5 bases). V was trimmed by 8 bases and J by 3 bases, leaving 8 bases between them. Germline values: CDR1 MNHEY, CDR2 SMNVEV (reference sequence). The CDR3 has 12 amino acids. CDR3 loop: CASGGNNQPQHF. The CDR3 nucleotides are TGTGCCAGCGGGGGAAACAATCAGCCCCAGCATTTT.

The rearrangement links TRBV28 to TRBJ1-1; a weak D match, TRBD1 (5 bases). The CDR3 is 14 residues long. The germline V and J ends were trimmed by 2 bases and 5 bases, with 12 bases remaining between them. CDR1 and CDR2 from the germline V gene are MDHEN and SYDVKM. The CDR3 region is CASSLGGGWTEAFF. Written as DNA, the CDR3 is TGTGCCAGCAGTTTAGGTGGGGGGTGGACTGAAGCTTTCTTT.

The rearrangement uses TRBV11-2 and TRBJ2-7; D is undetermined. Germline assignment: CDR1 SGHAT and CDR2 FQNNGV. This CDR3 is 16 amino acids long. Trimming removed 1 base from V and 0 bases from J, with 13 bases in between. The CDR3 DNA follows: TGTGCCAGCAGCTTAGGGACCTTCCCGAGCTCCTACGAGCAGTACTTC. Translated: CASSLGTFPSSYEQYF.

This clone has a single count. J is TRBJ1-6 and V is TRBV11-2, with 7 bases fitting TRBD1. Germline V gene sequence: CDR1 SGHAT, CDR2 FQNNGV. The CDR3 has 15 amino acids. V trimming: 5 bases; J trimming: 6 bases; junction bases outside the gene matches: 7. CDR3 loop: CASSVDRVANSPLHF. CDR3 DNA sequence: TGTGCCAGCAGCGTCGACAGGGTTGCTAATTCACCCCTCCACTTT.

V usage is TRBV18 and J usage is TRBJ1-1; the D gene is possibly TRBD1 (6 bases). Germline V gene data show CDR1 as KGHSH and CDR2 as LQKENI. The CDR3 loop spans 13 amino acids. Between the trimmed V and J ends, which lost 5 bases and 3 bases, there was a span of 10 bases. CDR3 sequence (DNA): TGTGCCAGCTCAGCCTCAGGGGACACTGAAGCTTTCTTT. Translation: CASSASGDTEAFF.

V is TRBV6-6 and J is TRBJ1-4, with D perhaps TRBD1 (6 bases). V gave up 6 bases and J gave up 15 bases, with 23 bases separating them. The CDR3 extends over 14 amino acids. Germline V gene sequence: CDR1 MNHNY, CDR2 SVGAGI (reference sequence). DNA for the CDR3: TGTGCCAGCAGCCTCCGATTGGTAGGGACAACGGTGTTTTTT. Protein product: CASSLRLVGTTVFF.

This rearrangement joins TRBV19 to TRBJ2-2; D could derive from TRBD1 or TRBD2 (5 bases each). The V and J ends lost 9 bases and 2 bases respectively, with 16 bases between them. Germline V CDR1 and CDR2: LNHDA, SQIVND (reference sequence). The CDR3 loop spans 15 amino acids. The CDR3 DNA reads TGTGCCAGCCAACCGGGGACGGCTAACACCGGGGAGCTGTTTTTT. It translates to CASQPGTANTGELFF.

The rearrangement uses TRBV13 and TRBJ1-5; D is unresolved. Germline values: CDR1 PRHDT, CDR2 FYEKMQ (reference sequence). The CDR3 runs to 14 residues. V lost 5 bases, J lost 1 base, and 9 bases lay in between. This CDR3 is CASSPTESNQPQHF. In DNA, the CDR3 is TGTGCCAGCAGCCCAACAGAGAGCAATCAGCCCCAGCATTTT.

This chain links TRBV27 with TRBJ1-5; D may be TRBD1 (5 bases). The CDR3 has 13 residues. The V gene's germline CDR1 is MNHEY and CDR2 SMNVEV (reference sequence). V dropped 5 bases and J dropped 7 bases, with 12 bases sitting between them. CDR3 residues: CASSATGVQPQHF. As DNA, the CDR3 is TGTGCCAGCAGTGCAACAGGTGTCCAGCCCCAGCATTTT.

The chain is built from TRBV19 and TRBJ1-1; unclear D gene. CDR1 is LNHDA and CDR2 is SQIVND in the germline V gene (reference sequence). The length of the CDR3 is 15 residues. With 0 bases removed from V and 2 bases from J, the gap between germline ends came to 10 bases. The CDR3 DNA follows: TGTGCCAGTAGTATAGATCGACGGGGTAACACTGAAGCTTTCTTT. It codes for CASSIDRRGNTEAFF.

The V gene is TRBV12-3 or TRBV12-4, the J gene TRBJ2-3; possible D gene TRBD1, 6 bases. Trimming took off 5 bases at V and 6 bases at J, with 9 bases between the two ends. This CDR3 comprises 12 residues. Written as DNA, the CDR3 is TGTGCCAGCAGTCGACAGGCGGATACGCAGTATTTT. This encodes CASSRQADTQYF.

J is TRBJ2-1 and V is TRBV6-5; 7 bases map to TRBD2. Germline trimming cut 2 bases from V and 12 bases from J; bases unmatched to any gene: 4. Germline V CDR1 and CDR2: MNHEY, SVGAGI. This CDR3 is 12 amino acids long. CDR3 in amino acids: CASSYPGRAQFF. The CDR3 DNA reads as TGTGCCAGCAGTTACCCGGGGAGGGCGCAGTTCTTC.

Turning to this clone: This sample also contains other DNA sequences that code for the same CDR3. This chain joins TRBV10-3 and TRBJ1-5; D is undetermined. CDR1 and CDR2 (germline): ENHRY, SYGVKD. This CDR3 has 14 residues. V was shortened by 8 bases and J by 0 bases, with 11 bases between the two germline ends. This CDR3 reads CAISEGRSNQPQHF. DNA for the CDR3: TGTGCCATCTCCGAAGGACGTAGCAATCAGCCCCAGCATTTT.

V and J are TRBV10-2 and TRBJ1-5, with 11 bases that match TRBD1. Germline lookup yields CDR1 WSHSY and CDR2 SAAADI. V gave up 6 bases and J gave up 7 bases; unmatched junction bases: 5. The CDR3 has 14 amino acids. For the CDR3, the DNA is TGCGCCAGCAGGGGGGACAGGGGGATGCAGCCCCAGCATTTT. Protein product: CASRGDRGMQPQHF.

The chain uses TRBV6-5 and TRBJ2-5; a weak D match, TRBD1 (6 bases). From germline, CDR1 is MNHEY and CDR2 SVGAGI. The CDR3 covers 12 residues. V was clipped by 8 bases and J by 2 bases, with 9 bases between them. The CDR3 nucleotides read TGTGCCAGCTTCAGGGGACAAGAGACCCAGTACTTC. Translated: CASFRGQETQYF.

As DNA, the CDR3 is TGCGCCAGCAGCCTCTCGAGGACGGACACAGATACGCAGTATTTT. Amino acids: CASSLSRTDTDTQYF. V and J are TRBV4-1 and TRBJ2-3; D ambiguous. In germline, CDR1 is MGHRA, CDR2 YSYEKL. V was pared by 4 bases and J by 2 bases, with 13 bases between. The CDR3 covers 15 residues.

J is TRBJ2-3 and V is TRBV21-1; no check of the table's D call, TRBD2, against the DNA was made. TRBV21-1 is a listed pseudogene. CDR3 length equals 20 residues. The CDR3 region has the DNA TGTGCCAGCAGCTCACAAGGACTAGCGGGAGCCCACTTCTTCACGGATACGCAGTATTTT. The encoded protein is CASSSQGLAGAHFFTDTQYF.

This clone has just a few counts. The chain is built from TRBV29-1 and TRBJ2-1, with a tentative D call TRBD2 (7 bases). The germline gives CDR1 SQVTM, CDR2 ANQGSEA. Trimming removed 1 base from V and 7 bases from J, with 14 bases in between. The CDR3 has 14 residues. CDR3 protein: CSVEGRRGRNEQFF. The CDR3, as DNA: TGCAGCGTTGAAGGAAGGCGGGGGCGGAATGAGCAGTTCTTC.

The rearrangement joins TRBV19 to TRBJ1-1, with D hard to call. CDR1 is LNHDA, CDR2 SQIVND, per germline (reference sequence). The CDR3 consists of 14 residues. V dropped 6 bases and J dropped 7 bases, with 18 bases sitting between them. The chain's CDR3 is CASRPGGAESEAFF. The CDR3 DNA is TGTGCCAGTAGGCCCGGAGGTGCCGAAAGTGAAGCTTTCTTT.

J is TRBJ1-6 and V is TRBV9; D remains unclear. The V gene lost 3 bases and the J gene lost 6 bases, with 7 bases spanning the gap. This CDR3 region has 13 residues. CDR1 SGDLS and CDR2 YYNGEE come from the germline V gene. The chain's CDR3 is CASSGEGNSPLHF. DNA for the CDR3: TGTGCCAGCAGCGGGGAGGGTAATTCACCCCTCCACTTT.

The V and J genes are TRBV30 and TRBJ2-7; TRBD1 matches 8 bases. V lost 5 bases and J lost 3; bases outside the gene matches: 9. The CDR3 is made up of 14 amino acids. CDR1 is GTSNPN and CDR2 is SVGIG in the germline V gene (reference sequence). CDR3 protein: CAWGTGGSLYEQYF. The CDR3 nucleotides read TGTGCCTGGGGAACAGGGGGTAGCCTCTACGAGCAGTACTTC.